Listed below are T cell receptor beta chains from one sample, sequenced in a study of T cells in Graves' hyperthyroidism and ophthalmopathy. Using its own MiXCR run on the multiplex PCR reads, TCRdb lists one record per CDR3 protein. The sample has approximately 150,000 distinct CDR3 sequences, 9.4% seen once; the top ten hold approximately 20%. Source material: blood. The receptors here all came from a woman aged 18 to 35 with Graves' hyperthyroidism that later progressed to Graves' ophthalmopathy. Each CDR3 is given with its conserved first and last residue. The order of the fields is V gene, J gene, D gene, clone size, CDR3 DNA, CDR3 protein. D genes are given only for firm matches. Size tells how often a clone was seen (once, few, many) or the class of an expanded clone, and some rows leave it out.

TRBV9	TRBJ1-1	.	many	TGTGCCAGCAGCGCGTCCTCCGGACCGAATGAAGCTTTCTTT	CASSASSGPNEAFF
TRBV3-1	TRBJ2-1	.	many	TGTGCCAGCAGCCAAGAGGCTGGGCAGCCCCGCTACAATGAGCAGTTCTTC	CASSQEAGQPRYNEQFF
TRBV12-3/TRBV12-4	TRBJ2-1	.	many	TGTGCCAGCAGCTTGGGGCAAGTCAACAATGAGCAGTTCTTC	CASSLGQVNNEQFF
TRBV11-1	TRBJ2-5	.	many	TGTGCCAGCAGCTTTTGGGAGAGTGAGACCCAGTACTTC	CASSFWESETQYF
TRBV24-1	TRBJ2-2	.	many	TGTGCCACCAGTGCTAGAATGTCGACAGCTGAAAGGACGACGCTGACCGGGGAGCTGTTTTTT	CATSARMSTAERTTLTGELFF
TRBV2	TRBJ2-7	.	many	TGTGCCAGCAGGGAGGGTTTATGGGGAATCTACGAGCAGTACTTC	CASREGLWGIYEQYF
TRBV30	TRBJ1-2	TRBD1	many	TGTGCCTGGACGGATGGGACAGCTAACTATGGCTACACCTTC	CAWTDGTANYGYTF
TRBV15	TRBJ1-5	.	many	TGTGCCACCAGCAGAGTAGTGGGGATTCAAGTGAATAGCAATCAGCCCCAGCATTTT	CATSRVVGIQVNSNQPQHF
TRBV28	TRBJ1-5	.	many	TGTGCCAGCAGTTTGTCGCCTTTCTATAGCAATCAGCCCCAGCATTTT	CASSLSPFYSNQPQHF
TRBV7-9	TRBJ2-1	.	many	TGTGCCAGCAGCTCACCGGGACTCCACAATGAGCAGTTCTTC	CASSSPGLHNEQFF
TRBV6-1	TRBJ2-5	TRBD2	many	TGTGCCAGCAGTTACCCAGGGACTAGCGGACGGGAGACCCAGTACTTC	CASSYPGTSGRETQYF
TRBV11-2	TRBJ2-1	.	many	TGTGCCAGCAGCCCCGACAGCTATGAGCAGTTCTTC	CASSPDSYEQFF
TRBV19	TRBJ1-2	TRBD1	.	TGTGCCAGTAGTTCTACAGGGGGCGCCGGCTACACCTTC	CASSSTGGAGYTF
TRBV3-1	TRBJ2-7	.	.	TGTGCCAGCAGCCATACACCTCCCAAACGCTACGAGCAGTACTTC	CASSHTPPKRYEQYF
TRBV18	TRBJ1-5	TRBD1	few	TGTGCCAGCTCACCCACGACAGGGCACGAGCCCCAGCATTTT	CASSPTTGHEPQHF
TRBV11-1	TRBJ2-1	TRBD2	many	TGTGCCAGCAGCATCGGAATAACTAGCGGGAGTTACAATGAGCAGTTCTTC	CASSIGITSGSYNEQFF
TRBV29-1	TRBJ1-1	.	many	TGCAGCGGAAACAGGAACACTGAAGCTTTCTTT	CSGNRNTEAFF
TRBV3-1	TRBJ1-5	TRBD1	many	TGTGCCAGCAGCCAAAGTTGGGCACAGGGGGTCAATCAGCCCCAGCATTTT	CASSQSWAQGVNQPQHF
TRBV5-1	TRBJ2-3	TRBD2	many	TGCGCCAGCAGCACTGACACCCCGGGACTAGCGGTGGCGACAGATACGCAGTATTTT	CASSTDTPGLAVATDTQYF
TRBV20-1	TRBJ2-5	TRBD2	many	TGCAGTGCTAGAGTCCCGCCGGGACTAGCGGGACCAGAGACCCAGTACTTC	CSARVPPGLAGPETQYF
TRBV6-6	TRBJ2-7	TRBD2	many	TGTGCCAGCAGTTACTCGAGAGCTAGCGGGTCCTACGAGCAGTACTTC	CASSYSRASGSYEQYF
TRBV19	TRBJ2-7	.	many	TGTGCCAGTAGTAGGGACATACACAGAGCCTACGAGCAGTACTTC	CASSRDIHRAYEQYF
TRBV6-6	TRBJ2-1	TRBD2	many	TGTGCCAGCAGTTACTCAGGGATAACGGGAGGGTCCTACAATGAGCAGTTCTTC	CASSYSGITGGSYNEQFF
TRBV13	TRBJ2-1	.	many	TGTGCCAGCAGCGGGAGACTATCCGGAACCTACAATGAGCAGTTCTTC	CASSGRLSGTYNEQFF
TRBV7-6	TRBJ1-1	.	many	TGTGCCAGCAGTCCCACAGGGTTCGACACTGAAGCTTTCTTT	CASSPTGFDTEAFF
TRBV11-2	TRBJ1-2	.	many	TGTGCCAGCAGCTTACCGGGGACACCCGGCTACACCTTC	CASSLPGTPGYTF
TRBV29-1	TRBJ1-1	.	many	TGCAGCGGCGACCAGGGTAACACTGAAGCTTTCTTT	CSGDQGNTEAFF
TRBV4-1	TRBJ2-1	TRBD1	few	TGCGCCAGCAGCCGGACGACAACTTCGGGACAGGGTTCCTACAATGAGCAGTTCTTC	CASSRTTTSGQGSYNEQFF
TRBV20-1	TRBJ1-1	TRBD1	many	TGCAGTGCTAGGTTGGGGACAGGGAAGGCTGAAGCTTTCTTT	CSARLGTGKAEAFF
TRBV2	TRBJ1-1	.	many	TGTGCCAGCAGACTGGCCGGGAACACTGAAGCTTTCTTT	CASRLAGNTEAFF
TRBV24-1	TRBJ2-2	TRBD1	many	TGTGCCACCAGTGATTCTCGGACAGGGATAGACACCGGGGAGCTGTTTTTT	CATSDSRTGIDTGELFF
TRBV19	TRBJ1-1	TRBD1	many	TGTGCCAGTAGTATAGAACCGGGACAGGTGGGCACTGAAGCTTTCTTT	CASSIEPGQVGTEAFF
TRBV29-1	TRBJ1-1	.	few	TGCGGCGTTTTCGGGGCTGGGGACACTGAAGCTTTCTTT	CGVFGAGDTEAFF
TRBV2	TRBJ1-2	.	many	TGTGCCAGCCAAGAACGGCTGAGTCGGGGCTACACCTTC	CASQERLSRGYTF
TRBV20-1	TRBJ2-5	.	many	TGCAGTGCTACCCCGTCGGAAGAGACCCAGTACTTC	CSATPSEETQYF
TRBV30	TRBJ2-3	TRBD2	few	TGTGCCTGGGCCTTACTAGCGGGAGTTGCAGATACGCAGTATTTT	CAWALLAGVADTQYF
TRBV5-6	TRBJ2-5	TRBD1	many	TGTGCCAGCAGTCGTACAGGGGTTTCTGAGGCCCAGTACTTC	CASSRTGVSEAQYF
TRBV7-2	TRBJ1-5	.	many	TGTGCCAGCAGCTTACGTGGTACAGGGATGGGCAATCAGCCCCAGCATTTT	CASSLRGTGMGNQPQHF
TRBV29-1	TRBJ2-6	.	few	TGCAGCGTTCACCCCGGGAGTGGGGCCAACGTCCTGACTTTC	CSVHPGSGANVLTF
TRBV7-9	TRBJ2-1	TRBD1	many	TGTGCCACCCGGATGGGACAGACTTCCCTTGAGCAGTTCTTC	CATRMGQTSLEQFF
TRBV28	TRBJ1-3	.	many	TGTGCCAGCAGTTCGTCAGGGTCAAGAGGAAACACCATATATTTT	CASSSSGSRGNTIYF
TRBV5-5	TRBJ1-5	.	.	TGTGCCAGCAGCATACAGGGATCGGATCAGCCCCAGCATTTT	CASSIQGSDQPQHF
TRBV28	TRBJ2-1	.	many	TGTGCCAGCAGTTTTAGGGAAGTTGAGCAGTTCTTC	CASSFREVEQFF
TRBV20-1	TRBJ2-3	TRBD2	many	TGCAGTGCTAGAGATTTGGCGGGAGAAGGGTATACGCAGTATTTT	CSARDLAGEGYTQYF
TRBV3-1	TRBJ2-1	TRBD2	many	TGTGCCAGCGGCCCCGGGACTAGCGACAATGAGCAGTTCTTC	CASGPGTSDNEQFF
TRBV5-1	TRBJ2-7	TRBD1	few	TGCGCCAGCAGCTTCACAGGGGGCTGGTACGAGCAGTACTTC	CASSFTGGWYEQYF
TRBV12-5	TRBJ1-2	TRBD1	many	TGTGCTAGTGGTACCACAGGGGCGCATTACCCTGGTTCCCGCGATGGCTACACCTTC	CASGTTGAHYPGSRDGYTF
TRBV5-5	TRBJ1-2	.	many	TGTGCCAGCAGCTTGGCGGTGGGCTACACCTTC	CASSLAVGYTF
TRBV27	TRBJ2-3	.	many	TGTGCCAGCAGTATCCTACTAGGCACAGATACGCAGTATTTT	CASSILLGTDTQYF
TRBV6-2/TRBV6-3	TRBJ1-1	.	many	TGTGCCAGCAGTTACGAAGGGGGACTGAACACTGAAGCTTTCTTT	CASSYEGGLNTEAFF
TRBV7-2	TRBJ2-2	TRBD2	many	TGTGCCAGCAGCCCTGGACTAGCGGGGGTGTATGGGGAGCTGTTTTTT	CASSPGLAGVYGELFF
TRBV5-4	TRBJ2-3	.	.	TGTGCCAGCAGCCCTACCTTCCTCGAGAACGGAGGCACAGATACGCAGTATTTT	CASSPTFLENGGTDTQYF
TRBV4-1	TRBJ2-7	TRBD1	many	TGCGCCAGCAGCCAACCAAGGGACAGGGACCGCGAGCAGTACTTC	CASSQPRDRDREQYF